A single T cell receptor (beta chain) is shown here with its context. These data belong to a study of cytomegalovirus exposure and HLA in healthy donors. Researchers ran the PCR with 60 Vbeta and 13 Jbeta primers. Sequencing used immunoSEQ multiplex PCR; TCRdb keeps in-frame clones, though not all of them. The repertoire has around 200,000 clones, 77% of them found once; the top ten carry less than 3.5%. The CDR3 runs to 15 residues. Germline trimming cut 1 base from V and 4 bases from J; bases unmatched to any gene: 6. From germline, CDR1 is LGHNA and CDR2 YSLEER. V and J are TRBV4-3 and TRBJ1-1; TRBD1 matches 7 bases. The sample consisted of PBMCs. This receptor was identified in an older woman in good health and CMV-seropositive. For the CDR3, the DNA is TGCGCCAGCAGCCAAGGAGGGGGCTGGGGCACTGAAGCTTTCTTT. Residues: CASSQGGGWGTEAFF.